A selection of T cell receptor beta chains follows, all from one sample in a study of breast tumors, draining lymph nodes, adjacent tissues. TCRdb re-derived calls from the multiplex PCR reads in MiXCR, one entry per CDR3 protein. The sample has about 130,000 distinct CDR3 sequences; 20% to 25% are singletons. The sequenced material came from axillary lymph node tissue. The receptors were sampled from a female donor with breast cancer. Some clones in this sample may be carry-over from other donors' samples. Both conserved end residues are part of each CDR3. A D gene is named only where the DNA matches it firmly. Expanded clones are given a class, and other clones once, few, many or no size at all.

j_call,v_call,clone_size,d_call,cdr3_aa,cdr3_nt
TRBJ2-7,TRBV5-6,many,-,CASSFGSSYEQYF,TGTGCCAGCAGCTTCGGGAGCTCCTACGAGCAGTACTTC
TRBJ2-7,TRBV6-1,many,TRBD1,CASSEAPGQGAYEQYF,TGTGCCAGCAGTGAGGCTCCGGGACAGGGGGCCTACGAGCAGTACTTC
TRBJ2-5,TRBV6-2/TRBV6-3,few,TRBD2,CASSYRAGAVVSRETQYF,TGTGCCAGCAGTTATAGAGCGGGAGCGGTGGTTTCACGGGAGACCCAGTACTTC
TRBJ2-3,TRBV6-4,-,-,CASRSGPGADTQYF,TGTGCCAGCAGATCGGGACCGGGGGCAGATACGCAGTATTTT
TRBJ2-3,TRBV10-3,many,TRBD2,CAISDRGGLVPDTQYF,TGTGCCATCAGTGATCGAGGGGGACTAGTACCAGATACGCAGTATTTT
TRBJ2-3,TRBV19,many,TRBD2,CASSRLAGSDTQYF,TGTGCCAGTAGTCGGCTAGCGGGATCAGATACGCAGTATTTT
TRBJ1-6,TRBV27,many,TRBD1,CASSPRDRVNSPLHF,TGTGCCAGCAGCCCCCGGGACAGGGTTAATTCACCCCTCCACTTT
TRBJ2-2,TRBV10-3,many,-,CAIRRDKPGELFF,TGTGCCATCAGGAGGGACAAACCCGGGGAGCTGTTTTTT
TRBJ2-3,TRBV30,few,TRBD1,CAWWDSMGQVPDTQYF,TGTGCCTGGTGGGACAGTATGGGACAGGTCCCAGATACGCAGTATTTT
TRBJ2-1,TRBV2,many,TRBD2,CASRRVAGGPSPYNEQFF,TGTGCCAGCAGGAGGGTAGCGGGAGGGCCCAGCCCCTACAATGAGCAGTTCTTC
TRBJ1-5,TRBV4-1,many,-,CASSLDSNSNQPQHF,TGCGCCAGCAGCCTCGACAGTAATAGCAATCAGCCCCAGCATTTT
TRBJ2-7,TRBV4-1,many,-,CASSQVRAYEQYF,TGCGCCAGCAGCCAAGTGCGGGCTTACGAGCAGTACTTC
TRBJ2-2,TRBV19,few,TRBD1,CASRRTGTGAGELFF,TGTGCCAGTAGACGGACAGGGACTGGGGCCGGGGAGCTGTTTTTT
TRBJ1-6,TRBV6-6,many,-,CASSTAGAGGSPLHF,TGTGCCAGCAGTACCGCAGGGGCGGGTGGGTCACCCCTCCACTTT
TRBJ1-3,TRBV4-1,many,-,CASSQVSGNTIYF,TGCGCCAGCAGCCAAGTATCAGGAAACACCATATATTTT
TRBJ2-7,TRBV15,many,-,CATSRVRGSYEQYF,TGTGCCACCAGCAGAGTTCGTGGGAGCTACGAGCAGTACTTC
TRBJ2-7,TRBV2,many,-,CASSEGQSEGGF,TGTGCCAGCAGTGAAGGGCAATCCGAAGGTGGCTTC
TRBJ2-3,TRBV20-1,many,TRBD2,CSASRSGSLDTQYF,TGCAGTGCTAGTCGTAGCGGGAGCCTCGATACGCAGTATTTT
TRBJ2-3,TRBV20-1,many,TRBD2,CSAIPGGRTDTQYF,TGCAGTGCTATCCCGGGCGGGAGAACAGATACGCAGTATTTT
TRBJ1-3,TRBV7-9,many,-,CASSLAGFGNTIYF,TGTGCCAGCAGCTTAGCAGGGTTCGGAAACACCATATATTTT
TRBJ2-5,TRBV20-1,many,TRBD2,CSASDLLAHKPGRYQETQYF,TGCAGTGCTAGCGACCTACTAGCGCATAAGCCTGGACGGTACCAAGAGACCCAGTACTTC
TRBJ2-7,TRBV5-1,many,TRBD2,CASSLDLRGTYEQYF,TGCGCCAGCAGCTTGGATTTGCGGGGGACCTACGAGCAGTACTTC
TRBJ2-1,TRBV7-3,many,TRBD2,CASSLTLAGAYNEQFF,TGTGCCAGCAGCTTAACCCTAGCGGGGGCCTACAATGAGCAGTTCTTC
TRBJ1-1,TRBV9,-,-,CASSVAGVGSEGAFF,TGTGCCAGCAGCGTAGCGGGAGTGGGCTCGGAGGGAGCTTTCTTT
TRBJ2-5,TRBV5-4,many,-,CASSLQGSETQYF,TGTGCCAGCAGCTTGCAGGGATCAGAGACCCAGTACTTC
TRBJ2-1,TRBV19,-,TRBD2,CASSRIPGTSGRTYNEQFF,TGTGCCAGTAGTAGAATTCCCGGGACTAGCGGGAGGACCTACAATGAGCAGTTCTTC
TRBJ2-1,TRBV3-1,many,TRBD2,CASSQEFKRGYNEQFF,TGTGCCAGCAGCCAAGAGTTCAAGCGGGGATACAATGAGCAGTTCTTC
TRBJ1-6,TRBV20-1,many,TRBD1,CSASNRGTGSYNSPLHF,TGCAGTGCTAGTAACAGGGGAACGGGCTCCTATAATTCACCCCTCCACTTT
TRBJ2-2,TRBV6-1,few,-,CASIMGNRGGGELFF,TGTGCCAGTATTATGGGGAACAGGGGAGGCGGGGAGCTGTTTTTT
TRBJ2-1,TRBV27,many,-,CASSFWRPASSDEQFF,TGTGCCAGCAGTTTTTGGAGACCCGCGTCATCGGATGAGCAGTTCTTC
TRBJ2-1,TRBV2,many,TRBD1,CASSGRDRGVDEQFF,TGTGCCAGCAGTGGCCGGGACAGGGGAGTGGATGAGCAGTTCTTC
TRBJ2-2,TRBV5-1,many,-,CASSLLQGNTGELFF,TGCGCCAGCAGCCTCCTACAGGGTAACACCGGGGAGCTGTTTTTT
TRBJ2-7,TRBV7-9,many,-,CASRPLGGAYPYEQYF,TGTGCCAGCAGACCCCTGGGTGGGGCCTACCCCTACGAGCAGTACTTC
TRBJ1-4,TRBV29-1,many,TRBD1,CSGQGAGEKLFF,TGCAGCGGACAGGGGGCTGGTGAAAAACTGTTTTTT
TRBJ2-7,TRBV5-1,many,-,CASSPASSYEQYF,TGCGCCAGCAGCCCTGCGAGCTCCTACGAGCAGTACTTC
TRBJ2-7,TRBV20-1,many,TRBD2,CSAKKPGTSGYEQYF,TGCAGTGCCAAAAAACCCGGGACTAGCGGCTACGAGCAGTACTTC
TRBJ2-3,TRBV4-2,many,TRBD2,CASSQEGGLAITDTQYF,TGTGCCAGCAGCCAAGAAGGGGGACTAGCAATCACAGATACGCAGTATTTT
TRBJ1-5,TRBV10-3,many,-,CAISDRGDQPQHF,TGTGCCATCAGTGACAGGGGAGATCAGCCCCAGCATTTT
TRBJ2-2,TRBV12-3/TRBV12-4,many,-,CASSFEPRHRNTGELFF,TGTGCCAGCAGTTTTGAGCCGAGACACAGGAACACCGGGGAGCTGTTTTTT
TRBJ1-1,TRBV11-2,-,TRBD1,CASSLRAGGTEAFF,TGTGCCAGCAGCTTAAGGGCAGGGGGCACTGAAGCTTTCTTT
TRBJ1-2,TRBV28,many,-,CASSLRRDGYTF,TGTGCCAGCAGTTTGAGGCGGGATGGCTACACCTTC
TRBJ2-1,TRBV6-5,many,TRBD2,CASRESGSSYNEQFF,TGTGCCAGCAGGGAAAGCGGGAGCTCCTACAATGAGCAGTTCTTC
TRBJ1-2,TRBV20-1,many,-,CSARDPGGGYGYTF,TGCAGTGCTAGAGATCCTGGGGGCGGATATGGCTACACCTTC
TRBJ2-1,TRBV7-9,many,TRBD1,CASSGRTGGYNEQFF,TGTGCCAGCAGCGGCCGGACAGGGGGCTACAATGAGCAGTTCTTC
TRBJ2-5,TRBV5-1,many,-,CASSYQSPSETQYF,TGCGCCAGCAGTTATCAGAGTCCTTCGGAGACCCAGTACTTC
TRBJ2-7,TRBV4-1,many,-,CASSQVGTPDYEQYF,TGCGCCAGCAGCCAAGTTGGGACACCCGACTACGAGCAGTACTTC
TRBJ2-7,TRBV6-1,-,-,CASSDSWGRDEQYF,TGTGCCAGCAGTGATTCGTGGGGGCGGGACGAGCAGTACTTC
TRBJ2-5,TRBV29-1,many,-,CSVEGWGSEETQYF,TGCAGCGTTGAAGGTTGGGGGTCGGAGGAGACCCAGTACTTC
TRBJ2-3,TRBV10-2,many,-,CASSQTGDTQYF,TGCGCCAGCAGTCAAACAGGGGATACGCAGTATTTT
TRBJ2-2,TRBV7-8,many,TRBD1,CASSQYRGGGELFF,TGTGCCAGCAGCCAGTACAGGGGTGGCGGGGAGCTGTTTTTT
TRBJ2-1,TRBV20-1,many,TRBD2,CSARGGASGSLEQFF,TGCAGTGCTAGGGGGGGGGCTAGCGGGAGCCTTGAGCAGTTCTTC
TRBJ1-5,TRBV5-5,-,-,CASSRTRYQPQHF,TGTGCCAGCAGCCGGACAAGGTATCAGCCCCAGCATTTT
TRBJ2-5,TRBV11-1,-,-,CASSGTTPNLGETQYF,TGTGCCAGCAGCGGAACGACACCAAACCTCGGAGAGACCCAGTACTTC
TRBJ1-5,TRBV5-6,-,-,CASSRGTFSNQPQHF,TGTGCCAGCAGCCGCGGGACATTTAGCAATCAGCCCCAGCATTTT